Here is one T cell receptor beta chain with its context. This clonotype was detected ten times or more. Its specific antigen is unknown. No much larger clone is present one base from it, and per-base qualities are unavailable. This sample was taken from a study of response to subunit inactivated influenza vaccine (dated by TCRdb to 2016 to 2019). Describing the broader study: Deep quantitative T cell receptor repertoire profiling was used in the study to track responses to a trivalent subunit inactivated influenza vaccine. Points the paper makes about the study in general: The authors proposed that each seasonal influenza vaccination may bring in only a limited number of new T cells.

Receptor amplification or capture employed RT-PCR. The reads were generated on an Illumina HiSeq 2500. TCRdb handled the public reads itself, with Q25 trimming in fastp and clone calling in MiXCR, and kept productive beta chains. Under each unique CDR3 protein, matching rows form one entry showing the most common genes and DNA. Across this sample there are under 750,000 distinct CDR3 sequences, with approximately 10% seen only once. The top ten constitute about 9.4% of the sample. V and J lose 5 bases and 6 bases, and a span of 17 bases separates them. The CDR3 runs 16 residues from the cysteine to the phenylalanine. Only CDR3 DNA remains: 48 bases, in frame from the first base. CDR1 and CDR2, looked up from the germline V gene, are SGHTA and FQGNSA.

Sequences were derived from PBMCs from blood, sampled on the day of vaccination. This TCR was sampled from a man in his fifties who received an inactivated influenza vaccine. Donor details come from another sample of the same person, matched by shared clones. Recombination linked TRBV7-2 to TRBJ1-6; the D gene is perhaps TRBD1, from 6 matching bases. The CDR3: CASSPGQRLLNSPLHF. The nucleotide sequence is TGTGCCAGCAGCCCCGGACAGCGCCTTCTTAATTCACCCCTCCACTTT.